The 19 T cell receptor beta chains below were found in one sample sequenced in a study of T cells in women clearing cervical HPV infection. The protocol was immunoSEQ multiplex PCR, while the TCRdb copy is restricted to in-frame clones and leaves out a portion. The table for this sample gives about 23,000 clones. The sample was blood buffy coat. These receptors came from a woman aged 18-70 years with a cervical HPV16 infection that either progressed to CIN3+ or cleared (not recorded which).

Points on this clone: With the read ending 3 residues before the CDR3 end, the germline J gene is used to fill in that end. The chain recombines TRBV29-1 with TRBJ1-1, with 9 bases matching TRBD1. From germline, CDR1 is SQVTM and CDR2 ANQGSEA. This CDR3 region has 12 residues. CDR3 protein: CSVVRRQGGAFF. The CDR3 bases that were read are TGCAGCGTTGTGCGAAGACAGGGGGGG.

Concerning this clone: The read finishes 3 residues shy of the CDR3 end, and the germline J gene is used to complete it. The chain joins TRBV2 to TRBJ1-6; no clear D gene. The CDR3 has 13 amino acids. CDR1 SNHLY and CDR2 FYNNEI come from the germline V gene. V lost 9 bases and J 6 bases, leaving 12 bases between the germline ends. The CDR3 reads CARRSLSNSPLHF. The CDR3 bases that were read are TGTGCCAGAAGGTCGCTTTCTAATTCACCC.

Of note for this clone: The read gets to within 3 residues of the CDR3 end, and the germline J gene fills in the rest. The rearrangement uses TRBV29-1 and TRBJ2-7; TRBD2 is a possible D gene (6 bases). This CDR3 has 12 residues. The ends were cut back, 4 bases at V and 5 bases at J, with 12 bases in the middle. The V gene's germline CDR1 is SQVTM and CDR2 ANQGSEA. CDR3 loop: CSVVLGGDEQYF. The covered CDR3 bases are TGCAGCGTTGTGTTAGGAGGGGACGAG.

Concerning this clone itself: From the germline J gene comes the end of the CDR3, since the read stops 3 residues before it. The rearrangement uses TRBV20-1 and TRBJ1-5; D perhaps matches TRBD1 (5 bases). Germline-derived CDR1 and CDR2 are DFQATT and SNEGSKA (reference sequence). This CDR3 has 16 residues. V was trimmed by 2 bases and J by 3 bases, leaving 17 bases between them. The CDR3 here is CSARRFGGGNNQPQHF. CDR3 bases read: TGCAGTGCTAGAAGGTTCGGGGGTGGGAACAATCAGCCC.

A note on this clone: The CDR3 end falls 3 residues outside the read, so it is completed with the germline J gene. V gene TRBV20-1 combines with J gene TRBJ1-1, with 9 bases fitting TRBD1. The germline CDR1 and CDR2 sequences are DFQATT and SNEGSKA (reference sequence). The CDR3 has 14 amino acids. V shed 6 bases, J shed 6 bases, and the junction held 11 bases outside the gene matches. Here the CDR3 reads CSAVPGQGVPEAFF. The sequenced CDR3 bases are TGCAGTGCAGTACCGGGACAGGGCGTACCTGAA.

A remark on this clone: The read halts 3 residues ahead of the CDR3 end, with the missing end drawn from the germline J gene. The genes are TRBV29-1 and TRBJ1-1, with no clear D. From germline, CDR1 is SQVTM and CDR2 ANQGSEA. V was shortened by 0 bases and J by 1 base, with 6 bases between the two germline ends. The CDR3 is 13 amino acids. The CDR3 loop reads CSVEEPGNTEAFF. The CDR3 DNA, read in part, is TGCAGCGTTGAAGAGCCAGGGAACACTGAA.

With respect to this clone: The read ends 3 residues before the CDR3 terminus; that terminus is restored from the germline J gene. The V call is TRBV2, the J call TRBJ2-5, with TRBD1 matching over 9 bases. Germline V gene lookup returns CDR1 SNHLY and CDR2 FYNNEI. The CDR3 is 15 amino acids. Trimming cost V 5 bases and J 0 bases; bases outside gene matches: 4. CDR3 loop: CASSRDREYQETQYF. CDR3 DNA, as far as it was read: TGTGCCAGCAGTAGGGACAGGGAGTACCAAGAGACC.

About this clone itself: From the germline J gene comes the end of the CDR3, since the read stops 3 residues before it. The chain has TRBV11-3 and TRBJ2-2; perhaps TRBD1 as D (6 bases). The CDR3 spans 15 residues. With 2 bases removed from V and 3 bases from J, the gap between germline ends came to 10 bases. Germline CDR1 and CDR2: SGHNT and YENEEA. The CDR3 protein is CASSLRTADTGELFF. CDR3 DNA (partial): TGTGCCAGCAGCTTAAGGACAGCTGACACCGGGGAG.

On this clone: The CDR3 end lies 3 residues beyond the end of the read and is filled in from the germline J gene. V usage is TRBV5-1 and J usage is TRBJ1-1, with TRBD1 matching over 8 bases. This CDR3 contains 15 residues. V was pared by 4 bases and J by 4 bases, with 9 bases of the junction left unmatched. Germline lookup yields CDR1 SGHRS and CDR2 YFSETQ. This CDR3 reads CASSVGQGVITEAFF. CDR3 bases read: TGCGCCAGCAGCGTTGGACAGGGTGTCATCACTGAA.

Note on this clone: The read falls 3 residues short of the CDR3 end, and the missing part is taken from the germline J gene. The gene calls are TRBV10-3 and TRBJ1-1, with 9 bases aligning to TRBD1. Germline trimming cut 6 bases from V and 4 bases from J; bases unmatched to any gene: 9. CDR3 length: 15 amino acids. Germline V CDR1 and CDR2: ENHRY, SYGVKD. CDR3: CAIRGLTGGSTEAFF. CDR3 bases read: TGTGCCATCAGAGGATTGACAGGGGGTTCCACTGAA.

This CDR3 is CASSSTGLDYGYTF. The CDR3 DNA, read in part, is TGTGCCAGCAGCTCGACAGGGTTAGACTATGGC. The rearrangement uses TRBV5-6 and TRBJ1-2; 7 positions match TRBD1. Coverage ceases 3 residues before the CDR3 finishes, and the germline J gene fills in the end. Trimming at V came to 3 bases and at J to 3 bases, leaving 5 bases not matched to a gene. Germline lookup yields CDR1 SGHDT and CDR2 YYEEEE. The CDR3 spans 14 residues.

Remarks on this clone: From the germline J gene comes the end of the CDR3, since the read stops 3 residues before it. The rearrangement joins TRBV19 to TRBJ2-1; 13 bases are a match to TRBD2. The CDR3 is 17 amino acids. The germline V gene has CDR1 LNHDA and CDR2 SQIVND (reference sequence). Trimming at V came to 4 bases and at J to 1 base, leaving 4 bases not matched to a gene. The sequenced CDR3 bases are TGTGCCAGTAGTAGGACTAGCGGGAGTAGGTCCTACAATGAG. It yields the protein CASSRTSGSRSYNE. The complete CDR3 reads CASSRTSGSRSYNEQFF. Supplemented by reference TRBV19 and TRBJ2-1, the full variable domain reads DGGITQSPKYLFRKEGQNVTLSCEQNLNHDAMYWYRQDPGQGLRLIYYSQIVNDFQKGDIAEGYSVSREKKESFPLTVTSAQKNPTAFYLCASSRTSGSRSYNEQFFGPGTRLTVL.

Turning to this clone: The DNA ends 3 residues before the CDR3 does, and the rest of the CDR3 is filled in from the germline J gene. V and J are TRBV2 and TRBJ1-1; TRBD1 matches 9 bases. The V and J ends lost 5 bases and 4 bases, in that order; junction bases with no gene match: 5. The CDR3 contains 14 residues. CDR1 is SNHLY, CDR2 FYNNEI, per germline. CDR3 protein: CASSLGQGSTEAFF. CDR3 DNA, as far as it was read: TGTGCCAGCAGTCTAGGACAGGGGAGCACTGAA.

CDR3 amino acids: CSARGVGGVPTDTQYF. The sequenced part of the CDR3 DNA is TGCAGTGCTAGGGGAGTAGGGGGGGTTCCCACAGATACG. V usage is TRBV20-1 and J usage is TRBJ2-3; possible D gene TRBD2, 7 bases. The CDR3 end lies 3 residues beyond the end of the read and is filled in from the germline J gene. The CDR3 runs 16 residues. Trimming pared 3 bases from V and 2 bases from J, leaving 18 bases between. Germline V gene sequence: CDR1 DFQATT, CDR2 SNEGSKA (reference sequence).

With respect to this clone: The CDR3 goes on 3 residues after the read ends, and that part is filled in from the germline J gene. This chain connects TRBV20-1 to TRBJ2-3; 8 bases match TRBD2. Germline assignment: CDR1 DFQATT and CDR2 SNEGSKA (reference sequence). CDR3 length: 16 amino acids. J was trimmed by 8 bases and V by 0 bases; bases with no gene match: 13. CDR3 amino acids: CSARDWRGAPESTQYF. The covered CDR3 bases are TGCAGTGCTAGAGATTGGCGGGGGGCTCCTGAGAGTACG.

Worth noting for this clone: The DNA ends 3 residues before the CDR3 does, and the rest of the CDR3 is filled in from the germline J gene. V usage is TRBV20-1 and J usage is TRBJ2-4; 10 bases fit TRBD2. The CDR3 is 15 amino acids. V gave up 4 bases and J gave up 6 bases; unmatched junction bases: 9. Germline loops: CDR1 DFQATT, CDR2 SNEGSKA (reference sequence). The CDR3 bases that were read are TGCAGTGCTATACGAGCGGGAGGGCCGGGAAACATT. It translates to CSAIRAGGPGNI. The complete CDR3 protein is CSAIRAGGPGNIQYF.

As regards this clone: From the germline J gene comes the end of the CDR3, since the read stops 3 residues before it. The chain links TRBV2 to TRBJ2-1; TRBD2 agrees at 12 bases. With V trimmed by 10 bases and J by 4 bases, 5 bases remained unmatched. Germline CDR1 and CDR2: SNHLY and FYNNEI. The CDR3 spans 14 residues. The sequenced part of the CDR3 DNA is TGTGCCACCACACTAGCGGGGGGATACAATGAG. Its translation: CATTLAGGYNE. The complete CDR3 reads CATTLAGGYNEQFF.

Concerning this clone: The read ends 3 residues shy of where the CDR3 ends; the end is completed using the germline J gene. V is TRBV5-1 and J is TRBJ2-4; TRBD2 matches 12 bases. Trimming removed 2 bases from V and 5 bases from J; junction bases left unmatched: 5. The CDR3 extends over 16 amino acids. Germline values: CDR1 SGHRS, CDR2 YFSETQ. This chain's CDR3 is CASSLTSGGRQNIQYF. Incomplete CDR3 DNA: TGCGCCAGCAGCTTAACTAGCGGGGGGCGGCAAAACATT.

Notes on this clone: Read data end 3 residues before the CDR3 end; the end is taken from the germline J gene. This chain joins TRBV30 and TRBJ2-7; tentatively, D is TRBD2 (6 bases). This CDR3 contains 14 residues. Per germline, CDR1 GTSNPN and CDR2 SVGIG (reference sequence). V lost 1 base, J lost 5 bases, and 15 bases lay in between. CDR3 sequence reads: CAWSDAAGWHEQYF. Incomplete CDR3 DNA: TGTGCCTGGAGTGATGCCGCGGGATGGCACGAG.